This entry features one TCR beta chain sequence. Study members were between roughly 18 and 100 years old and lived in roughly 24 US regions. Cohort allocation depended upon clinical history that participants reported. Original data processing: It was from reference gene primer amplification that nucleated cell counts were estimated. Using immunoSEQ multiplex PCR, the repertoire was profiled, and TCRdb retains in-frame clones only, with some absent. D and trimming come from the DNA, and the V and J calls and clone size come from that table. The sample holds roughly 290,000 clones, roughly 89% seen once. These data originate in a study of blood T cell repertoires in COVID-19. Turning to the study itself: PBMCs, B-cell-depleted T cells, or T cells were the source of the cDNA or gDNA that made up the material.

Trimming cost V 11 bases and J 2 bases; bases outside gene matches: 8. The CDR3 has 13 residues. CDR1 is ENHRY and CDR2 is SYGVKD in the germline V gene. The sequenced sample consisted of PBMCs or T cells enriched from blood (not recorded which). The chain joins TRBV10-3 to TRBJ2-7, with TRBD2 matching over 8 bases. This TCR derives from a middle-aged woman who had recovered from COVID-19. The CDR3 nucleotides read TGTGCCTCACAACCGGGACTAGCCTACGAGCAGTACTTC. It is translated as CASQPGLAYEQYF.